The 18 T cell receptor beta chains given below trace back to one sample, sequenced in a study of control samples from healthy donors and cancer patients. The data were produced by immunoSEQ multiplex PCR, yet TCRdb's version contains in-frame clones alone and is incomplete. The data show around 200,000 clones, about 93% seen once. The sample taken for sequencing was blood. The receptors derive from a man between 18 and 29 years old in good health.

The rearrangement joins TRBV18 to TRBJ2-1; D gene uncertain. The CDR3 has 16 residues. The V end was cut by 1 base, the J end by 1 base, with 11 bases between. Germline CDR1 KGHSH, CDR2 LQKENI. The CDR3 DNA follows: TGTGCCAGCTCACCACGTAGCACAATATCCTACAATGAGCAGTTCTTC. Amino acids: CASSPRSTISYNEQFF. Using reference TRBV18 and TRBJ2-1 for the parts outside the CDR3, the full variable domain is NAGVMQNPRHLVRRRGQEARLRCSPMKGHSHVYWYRQLPEEGLKFMVYLQKENIIDESGMPKERFSAEFPKEGPSILRIQQVVRGDSAAYFCASSPRSTISYNEQFFGPGTRLTVL.

The chain has TRBV30 and TRBJ1-6, with TRBD1 matching 7 bases. CDR1 is GTSNPN, CDR2 SVGIG, per germline (reference sequence). CDR3 length equals 14 residues. J gave up 7 bases and V 5 bases, and 8 bases lay outside the gene matches. The CDR3 region is CAWSTGTENSPLHF. The CDR3 DNA follows: TGTGCCTGGTCCACCGGGACAGAGAATTCACCCCTCCACTTT.

The chain is built from TRBV24-1 and TRBJ1-5, with 7 bases identical to TRBD1. There are 14 residues in the CDR3. V lost 3 bases, J lost 5 bases, and 3 bases stayed unmatched. CDR1 KGHDR and CDR2 SFDVKD come from the germline V gene. CDR3 in DNA: TGTGCCACCAGTGATGGGGACAGTTATCAGCCCCAGCATTTT. Translation: CATSDGDSYQPQHF.

The V and J genes are TRBV5-4 and TRBJ1-1, with TRBD1 matching 8 bases. CDR1 is SGHNT and CDR2 is YYREEE in the germline V gene (reference sequence). This CDR3 contains 15 residues. V lost 6 bases to trimming and J lost 1 base; unmatched junction nucleotides: 8. The CDR3 here is CASNHRGDANTEAFF. CDR3 bases: TGTGCCAGCAACCACAGGGGGGATGCGAACACTGAAGCTTTCTTT.

V and J are TRBV7-3 and TRBJ2-7; D not resolved. V lost 2 bases, J lost 2 bases, and 7 bases lay in between. This CDR3 has 13 amino acids. Germline V lookup: CDR1 SGHTA, CDR2 FQGTGA. The CDR3 spells CASSLAAAYEQYF. As DNA, the CDR3 is TGTGCCAGCAGCTTAGCAGCAGCCTACGAGCAGTACTTC.

Regarding this clone: The junction departs from germline at one end; a sequencing error may be responsible. The rearrangement joins TRBV5-1 to TRBJ2-6; tentatively, D is TRBD1 or TRBD2 (5 bases each). The V gene's germline CDR1 is SGHRS and CDR2 YFSETQ. The length of the CDR3 is 15 residues. The CDR3 loop is CASRLGVSGANVLTF. The CDR3 DNA follows: TGCGCCAGCAGATTGGGGGTCTCTGGGGCCAACGTCCTGACTTTC.

The table lists this clone with a few counts. This rearrangement joins TRBV7-3 to TRBJ1-5; maybe TRBD1 (5 bases). Germline CDR1 is SGHTA and CDR2 is FQGTGA. The CDR3 is 14 amino acids. The V end was cut by 3 bases, the J end by 5 bases, with 11 bases between. CDR3 DNA sequence: TGTGCCAGCAGCTTGGGGGGTGAGGATCAGCCCCAGCATTTT. Translating gives CASSLGGEDQPQHF.

V is TRBV6-5 and J is TRBJ1-1; D gene unclear. Deletions cut 0 bases from V and 5 bases from J, with 13 bases between. Germline loops: CDR1 MNHEY, CDR2 SVGAGI. The CDR3 sequence is 15 residues long. The CDR3 loop is CASSYSLGLSTEAFF. CDR3 DNA sequence: TGTGCCAGCAGTTACTCCCTAGGGCTTAGTACTGAAGCTTTCTTT.

This clone is a singleton in its sample. V is TRBV7-9 and J is TRBJ2-7; D possibly corresponds to TRBD1 (6 bases). The CDR3 extends over 14 amino acids. V dropped 7 bases and J dropped 2 bases, with 15 bases sitting between them. Germline V gives CDR1 SEHNR, CDR2 FQNEAQ (reference sequence). For the CDR3, the DNA is TGTGCCAGCAAACCAGGGGTGGAGACCTACGAGCAGTACTTC. Its protein product is CASKPGVETYEQYF.

The chain carries TRBV9 and TRBJ1-4; 9 bases fit TRBD1. From germline, CDR1 is SGDLS and CDR2 YYNGEE. CDR3 size: 15 residues. Trimming removed 0 bases from V and 3 bases from J; junction bases left unmatched: 0. CDR3 sequence (DNA): TGTGCCAGCAGCGTAGGGACAGGGGCTAATGAAAAACTGTTTTTT. This translates into CASSVGTGANEKLFF.

With regard to this clone: Other DNA sequences in this sample translate to the same CDR3. This chain joins TRBV5-1 and TRBJ2-7; no definite D call. CDR3 length: 11 residues. The germline V and J ends were trimmed by 3 bases and 1 base, with 2 bases remaining between them. Germline V gene sequence: CDR1 SGHRS, CDR2 YFSETQ. The CDR3 DNA is TGCGCCAGCAGCTCATCCTACGAGCAGTACTTC. Translation: CASSSSYEQYF.

The gene calls are TRBV12-3 or TRBV12-4 and TRBJ2-2, with D hard to call. Trimming removed 7 bases from V and 5 bases from J, with 5 bases in between. The CDR3 is made up of 11 amino acids. CDR3 DNA: TGTGCCAGCACCCTTACCGGGGAGCTGTTTTTT. It specifies CASTLTGELFF.

This clone appeared once. V usage is TRBV12-5 and J usage is TRBJ1-3, with no clear D. V lost 0 bases and J 0 bases, leaving 15 bases between the germline ends. CDR3 length: 18 amino acids. From germline, CDR1 is LGHNT and CDR2 FRNRAP. In nucleotides, the CDR3 is TGTGCTAGTGGTTTGGTAGACCTTGCGGGTCGCTCTGGAAACACCATATATTTT. It specifies CASGLVDLAGRSGNTIYF. The whole variable domain, filled in from reference TRBV12-5 and TRBJ1-3, reads DARVTQTPRHKVTEMGQEVTMRCQPILGHNTVFWYRQTMMQGLELLAYFRNRAPLDDSGMPKDRFSAEMPDATLATLKIQPSEPRDSAVYFCASGLVDLAGRSGNTIYFGEGSWLTVV.

The chain has TRBV29-1 and TRBJ1-2; D perhaps matches TRBD1 (5 bases). The V end was cut by 5 bases, the J end by 5 bases, with 24 bases between. The CDR3 contains 16 residues. The V gene's germline CDR1 is SQVTM and CDR2 ANQGSEA. This CDR3 is CSVFSQSEQGGYGYTF. In DNA form, the CDR3 reads TGCAGCGTTTTCTCCCAGTCGGAGCAGGGAGGATATGGCTACACCTTC.

This clone was counted many times. The chain couples TRBV6-7 to TRBJ1-5; no definite D call. TRBV6-7 is labeled an ORF, and its function is uncertain. Trimming took 2 bases from V and 2 from J, leaving 10 bases between them. The CDR3 runs 15 residues. The CDR3 nucleotides read TGTGCCAGCAGTTACACGGCCAGAGGCAATCAGCCCCAGCATTTT. Its translation is CASSYTARGNQPQHF.

The CDR3 region is CASRPGLANNEQFF. The CDR3 DNA reads TGCGCCAGCAGACCCGGACTAGCGAACAATGAGCAGTTCTTC. The chain has TRBV5-1 and TRBJ2-1, with 9 bases matching TRBD2. The ends lost 5 bases at V and 5 bases at J; junction bases unmatched: 5. This CDR3 is built from 14 residues. Looked up from germline, CDR1 is SGHRS and CDR2 is YFSETQ.

The chain employs TRBV10-2 and TRBJ2-1, with 8 bases matching TRBD1. The CDR3 length is 13 residues. Trimming took 10 bases from V and 0 from J; bases not matched to a gene: 2. Germline V gives CDR1 WSHSY, CDR2 SAAADI. The CDR3 DNA reads as TGCGCCACTCAGGGGGCCTCCTACAATGAGCAGTTCTTC. Amino acid sequence: CATQGASYNEQFF.

The V and J genes are TRBV30 and TRBJ2-7; D possibly corresponds to TRBD1 (5 bases). The CDR3 contains 13 residues. Between the trimmed V and J ends, which lost 0 bases and 3 bases, there was a span of 9 bases. Germline CDR1 reads GTSNPN; CDR2 reads SVGIG (reference sequence). The CDR3 spells CAWSVDRIYEQYF. Written as DNA, the CDR3 is TGTGCCTGGAGTGTCGACAGAATCTACGAGCAGTACTTC.